This T cell receptor (beta chain) originates from a study of cytomegalovirus exposure and HLA in healthy donors. Germline trimming cut 4 bases from V and 5 bases from J; bases unmatched to any gene: 10. This CDR3 is built from 16 residues. From germline, CDR1 is LGHNA and CDR2 YSLEER. The study, taken as a whole, reports: In vitro testing confirmed a few CMV-associated chains as specific for CMV antigens.

Points on this clone: Its cognate antigen is unknown.

Sequencing used immunoSEQ multiplex PCR; TCRdb keeps in-frame clones, though not all of them. Of some 110,000 clones listed, more than 85% were seen once; the top ten hold 4% to 5.5%. Source material: PBMCs. J is TRBJ2-7 and V is TRBV4-3; 11 bases line up with TRBD2. The receptor's source is a man between 18 and 29 years old in good health and CMV-seropositive. CDR3 in DNA: TGCGCCAGCAGCCCCTCAGGGACTAGCGGTGCTGACGAGCAGTACTTC. It codes for CASSPSGTSGADEQYF.